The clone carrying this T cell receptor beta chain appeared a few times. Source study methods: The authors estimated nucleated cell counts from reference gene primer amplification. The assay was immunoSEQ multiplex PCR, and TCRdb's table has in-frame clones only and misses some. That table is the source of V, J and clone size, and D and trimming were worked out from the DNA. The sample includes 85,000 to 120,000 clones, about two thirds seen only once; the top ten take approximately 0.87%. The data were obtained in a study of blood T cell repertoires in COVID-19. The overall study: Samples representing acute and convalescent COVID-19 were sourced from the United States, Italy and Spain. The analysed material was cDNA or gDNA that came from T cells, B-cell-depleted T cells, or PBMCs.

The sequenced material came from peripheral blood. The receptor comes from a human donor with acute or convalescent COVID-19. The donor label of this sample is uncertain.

This CDR3 reads CASSFSLGGKMDGYTF. In DNA form, the CDR3 reads TGTGCCAGCAGCTTTAGTTTGGGGGGAAAAATGGATGGCTACACCTTC. This chain connects TRBV5-6 to TRBJ1-2; possibly TRBD1 for D (5 bases). Per the germline V gene, CDR1 is SGHDT and CDR2 is YYEEEE. The CDR3 covers 16 residues. The ends were cut back, 2 bases at V and 6 bases at J, with 20 bases in the middle. Together with reference TRBV5-6 and TRBJ1-2, the CDR3 gives the full variable domain: DAGVTQSPTHLIKTRGQQVTLRCSPKSGHDTVSWYQQALGQGPQFIFQYYEEEERQRGNFPDRFSGHQFPNYSSELNVNALLLGDSALYLCASSFSLGGKMDGYTFGSGTRLTVV.